A selection of T cell receptor beta chains follows, all from one sample in a study of CXCR3-negative and CXCR3-positive naive CD8 T cells. TCRdb re-called the 5' RACE reads and shows each CDR3 protein once, DNA omitted. Recorded here are over 100,000 distinct CDR3 sequences; the top ten clones represent 0.29%. Sequenced: naive CXCR3- CD8+ T cells from blood. The receptor source for this set is a human donor in good health. Some clones in this sample may be carry-over from other donors' samples. Both conserved end residues are part of each CDR3.

v_gene,j_gene,CDR3aa
TRBV7-9,TRBJ2-5,CASSFVADQETQYF
TRBV10-2,TRBJ2-1,CASSESRSYNEQFF
TRBV7-2,TRBJ2-7,CASSPPGPYEQYF
TRBV5-6,TRBJ2-7,CASGSGGRVSYEQYF
TRBV12-3/TRBV12-4,TRBJ1-6,CASRWTGAHSPLHF
TRBV6-5,TRBJ2-2,CASSYSRDRNTGELFF
TRBV2,TRBJ2-3,CASNLPGLAVVTDTQYF
TRBV29-1,TRBJ2-3,CSVLAGDYTDTQYF
TRBV6-5,TRBJ2-1,CASSPSYPAGPKSSYNEQFF
TRBV11-2,TRBJ2-7,CASSSASASLSYEQYF
TRBV28,TRBJ2-3,CASSRVETSGSTDTQYF
TRBV3-1,TRBJ2-7,CASSQSHGMGPPEQYF
TRBV7-9,TRBJ1-1,CASSLVTSTEAFF
TRBV15,TRBJ2-3,CATSRPPRTDTQYF
TRBV15,TRBJ2-1,CATGVGLSSNEQFF
TRBV2,TRBJ2-7,CAASSGSGWVQVTSSYEQYF
TRBV6-2/TRBV6-3,TRBJ2-5,CASSNQWDGPQETQYF
TRBV12-3/TRBV12-4,TRBJ2-7,CASSLSSGSHEQYF
TRBV11-2,TRBJ2-3,CASSFPYDTQYF
TRBV12-5,TRBJ2-7,CASGYQPSGVRYEQYF
TRBV7-2,TRBJ2-1,CAGSPGGGAYNEQFF
TRBV2,TRBJ2-7,CASSEALASGGEVSYEQYF
TRBV19,TRBJ2-5,CASGTEYTQYF
TRBV10-3,TRBJ2-7,CASSQGKVSYEQYF
TRBV22-1,TRBJ2-1,CPGSARKGTPLQFF
TRBV6-5,TRBJ2-2,CASSFLQGPSGELFF
TRBV25-1,TRBJ2-5,CASSEWNPEETQYF
TRBV7-6,TRBJ2-1,CASSLDLGGFLGNEQFF
TRBV12-3/TRBV12-4,TRBJ2-7,CASSFSLDPSYEQYF
TRBV29-1,TRBJ2-7,CSVHYGSSYEQYF
TRBV6-2/TRBV6-3,TRBJ2-1,CASSDGLEPDEQFF
TRBV5-5,TRBJ2-1,CASSRTGASSYNEQFF
TRBV6-1,TRBJ2-1,CASTSIYNEQFF